This is a list of T cell receptor beta chains from one sample in a study of OX40 agonist ivuxolimab in advanced cancers. Repertoires were generated with immunoSEQ multiplex PCR, while TCRdb's copy carries only in-frame clones and drops some. The repertoire holds 90,000 or so clones, with 80% to 90% as singletons. Sample: CD4+ or CD8+ T cells sorted from blood, taken in a trial of the OX40 agonist ivuxolimab. Every receptor here comes from an adult with an advanced solid tumor such as melanoma, head and neck, liver or kidney cancer. CDR3s include the opening cysteine and the closing phenylalanine or tryptophan. A D gene is named only where the DNA matches it firmly. Rows give clone size only sometimes, using once, few, many, or a class for an expanded clone.

>TRBJ2-7|NA|15|NA|TRBV19
CASSISGQQVYEQYF
TGTGCCAGTAGTATATCTGGACAGCAAGTCTACGAGCAGTACTTC
>TRBJ2-7|NA|12|few|TRBV5-6
CASSYGPYEQYF
TGTGCCAGCAGCTACGGACCCTACGAGCAGTACTTC
>TRBJ1-4|NA|17|once|TRBV2
CASSEGVGGATNEKLFF
TGTGCCAGCAGTGAGGGGGTTGGAGGGGCAACTAATGAAAAACTGTTTTTT
>TRBJ1-2|NA|15|once|TRBV9
CASSVDTGSRYGYTF
TGTGCCAGCAGCGTAGATACAGGGAGTCGCTATGGCTACACCTTC
>TRBJ2-5|TRBD2|15|NA|TRBV9
CASSVASGVEETQYF
TGTGCCAGCAGCGTAGCTAGCGGGGTCGAAGAGACCCAGTACTTC
>TRBJ1-6|NA|13|NA|TRBV19
CASNRQGGSPLHF
TGTGCCAGTAATCGGCAGGGAGGTTCACCCCTCCACTTT
>TRBJ1-3|NA|15|once|TRBV5-1
CASSQTPSSGNTIYF
TGCGCCAGCAGCCAGACACCCAGCTCTGGAAACACCATATATTTT
>TRBJ2-7|TRBD2|15|NA|TRBV19
CASSISGTSSYEQYF
TGTGCCAGTAGTATTAGCGGGACCTCCTCCTACGAGCAGTACTTC
>TRBJ1-3|TRBD1|19|NA|TRBV7-8
CASSLREGRTGTSGNTIYF
TGTGCCAGCAGCTTAAGAGAAGGGAGGACAGGGACCTCTGGAAACACCATATATTTT
>TRBJ2-7|TRBD2|15|NA|TRBV11-2
CASSLRTSGSYEQYF
TGTGCCAGCAGCCTCCGGACTAGCGGGAGCTACGAGCAGTACTTC
>TRBJ1-2|TRBD1|14|once|TRBV19
CASSIPTGRGGYTF
TGTGCCAGTAGTATCCCGACAGGGCGAGGTGGCTACACCTTC
>TRBJ1-1|NA|15|once|TRBV19
CASSISPTGNTEAFF
TGTGCCAGTAGTATAAGCCCCACAGGGAACACTGAAGCTTTCTTT
>TRBJ1-1|NA|15|NA|TRBV5-6
CASMAPTTGIFEAFF
TGTGCCAGCATGGCCCCCACGACGGGCATCTTTGAAGCTTTCTTT
>TRBJ1-2|NA|15|NA|TRBV7-9
CASSYRVLGDYGYTF
TGTGCCAGCAGTTACCGGGTCTTAGGGGACTATGGCTACACCTTC
>TRBJ2-2|TRBD2|16|NA|TRBV7-3
CASSLTSGVGTGELFF
TGTGCCAGCAGCTTAACCAGCGGGGTAGGCACCGGGGAGCTGTTTTTT
>TRBJ2-5|TRBD2|18|NA|TRBV7-2
CASSQASGGRKFQETQYF
TGTGCCAGCAGCCAAGCCAGCGGGGGGCGAAAATTCCAAGAGACCCAGTACTTC
>TRBJ2-3|NA|14|NA|TRBV28
CASSQGDWADTQYF
TGTGCCAGCAGTCAAGGGGATTGGGCAGATACGCAGTATTTT
>TRBJ1-1|NA|15|NA|TRBV7-2
CASSLDGRLNTEAFF
TGTGCCAGCAGCTTAGATGGCCGTCTGAACACTGAAGCTTTCTTT
>TRBJ1-1|NA|13|once|TRBV14
CASSQEQDTEAFF
TGTGCCAGCAGCCAGGAGCAAGACACTGAAGCTTTCTTT
>TRBJ1-2|TRBD1|13|NA|TRBV6-5
CASSFSGGGGYTF
TGTGCCAGCAGTTTCTCAGGGGGTGGTGGCTACACCTTC
>TRBJ1-3|TRBD1|16|NA|TRBV5-5
CASSLGGQGAGNTIYF
TGTGCCAGCAGCTTGGGAGGACAGGGAGCTGGAAACACCATATATTTT
>TRBJ1-5|TRBD1|14|NA|TRBV6-5
CASSRTGGGQPQHF
TGTGCCAGCAGTCGGACAGGGGGCGGTCAGCCCCAGCATTTT
>TRBJ1-1|NA|14|NA|TRBV7-9
CASSTLGVSLEAFF
TGTGCCAGCAGCACACTGGGGGTAAGCCTTGAAGCTTTCTTT
>TRBJ1-5|NA|14|NA|TRBV10-3
CAISDWGSNQPQHF
TGTGCCATCAGTGATTGGGGTAGCAATCAGCCCCAGCATTTT
>TRBJ2-3|TRBD1|15|once|TRBV15
CATSADRGLTDTQYF
TGTGCCACCAGCGCCGACAGGGGGCTCACAGATACGCAGTATTTT
>TRBJ2-1|TRBD2|19|NA|TRBV7-6
CASSSGLAGDASMHSEQFF
TGTGCCAGCAGCTCGGGACTAGCGGGAGACGCCTCGATGCACAGTGAGCAGTTCTTC
>TRBJ2-2|NA|16|NA|TRBV30
CAWSVARSSNTGELFF
TGTGCCTGGAGTGTAGCAAGGTCTTCGAACACCGGGGAGCTGTTTTTT